These T cell receptor beta chains were read from a single sample in a study of blood T cell repertoires in COVID-19. Clones were read by immunoSEQ multiplex PCR, and TCRdb kept only the in-frame ones, dropping some. The sample lists roughly 260,000 clones, nearly 90% seen once, with 2.1% in the top ten. The sequencing sample was made of peripheral blood. Source of these receptors: a woman aged 40 to 50 who had recovered from COVID-19. CDR3s include the opening cysteine and the closing phenylalanine or tryptophan. A D gene is named only where the DNA matches it firmly. Size tells how often a clone was seen (once, few, many) or the class of an expanded clone, and some rows leave it out.

clone_size	v_call	j_call	d_call	cdr3_nt	cdr3_aa
-	TRBV30	TRBJ2-3	TRBD1	TGTGCCTGGAGCGAGGGACAGTTCTTGGGTACGCAGTATTTT	CAWSEGQFLGTQYF
many	TRBV4-1	TRBJ1-5	-	TGCGCCAGCAGCCAAGATATCCCCTCGGGAGGGAGGGATCGGCCCCAGCATTTT	CASSQDIPSGGRDRPQHF
-	TRBV23-1	TRBJ2-2	-	TGCGCCAGCAGTGCGCTGAAGGACACCGAAACGAACACCGGGGAGCTGTTTTTT	CASSALKDTETNTGELFF
once	TRBV13	TRBJ1-2	TRBD1	TGTGCCAGCAGCTTAGGGCTAGGGGGCGCGTATGGCTACACCTTC	CASSLGLGGAYGYTF
-	TRBV7-2	TRBJ2-7	TRBD2	TGTGCCAGCAGCCAGATGGGACTAGCGGGAGCTTCCGAGCAGTACTTC	CASSQMGLAGASEQYF
-	TRBV19	TRBJ2-7	-	TGTGCCAGTAGTAGCCCCTCTAGTGGGTATTACGAGCAGTACTTC	CASSSPSSGYYEQYF
-	TRBV11-3	TRBJ2-7	TRBD2	TGTGCCAGCAGCCGCGGCGGGGGATCATACTTC	CASSRGGGSYF
-	TRBV19	TRBJ2-7	TRBD2	TGTGCCAGTAGTCCCCAGGCGGGGGGGCAGATCGGCTCCTACGAGCAGTACTTC	CASSPQAGGQIGSYEQYF
-	TRBV5-3	TRBJ2-7	-	TGTGCCAGAAGCTTGACCACCGGGACACCTTACTACGAGCAGTACTTC	CARSLTTGTPYYEQYF
-	TRBV4-1	TRBJ2-1	TRBD2	TGCGCCAGCAGCCCGGCATTAGTAGCGGGAGTTCGTAATGAGCAGTTCTTC	CASSPALVAGVRNEQFF